Sequencing of this T cell receptor (beta chain) was carried out in a study of cytomegalovirus exposure and HLA in healthy donors. Study-wide findings and caveats: A link between a missense DCLRE1C variant and TCR beta V- and J-gene trimming emerged from a later analysis.

This clone was picked up a small number of times. Its target is unknown. PCR amplification relied on 60 Vbeta primers (plus 13 Jbeta primers). TCRdb's copy holds only in-frame clones and misses some; the assay was immunoSEQ multiplex PCR. The repertoire has some 140,000 clones, roughly 77% of them found once; the top ten carry around 7.2%. The TCR sequence derives from a man aged 25 to 45 in good health and CMV-seropositive. Sequenced input: PBMCs.

This chain's CDR3 is CASSEPLASSYNEQFF. CDR3 bases: TGTGCCAGCAGTGAACCCCTAGCCTCCTCCTACAATGAGCAGTTCTTC. V is TRBV6-1 and J is TRBJ2-1, with D possibly TRBD2 on 5 matching bases. With 2 bases removed from V and 0 bases from J, the gap between germline ends came to 11 bases. Germline CDR1 reads MNHNS; CDR2 reads SASEGT. The CDR3 is made up of 16 amino acids.